The TCR beta chain described here comes from a study of cytomegalovirus exposure and HLA in healthy donors. Points from the study as a whole: Some segments of the V type, notably TRBV6-2 and TRBV6-3, were excluded as indistinguishable. Earlier analysis looked at TCR beta V segments, and most were productive about 90% or about 30% of the time. What was likely a sequencing artifact was a cluster of highly shared sequence variants. In a later analysis, across HLA loci, associated TCR counts were highest for DRB1, lowest for HLA-C.

This CDR3 region has 14 residues. Germline CDR1 is ENHRY and CDR2 is SYGVKD. With V trimmed by 6 bases and J by 4 bases, 6 bases remained unmatched. Note on this clone: Its antigen is not identified.

The primer mix had 60 Vbeta and 13 Jbeta primers. Some clones are missing from TCRdb's copy, which holds only in-frame ones; the method was immunoSEQ multiplex PCR. The sample includes some 160,000 clones, about 80% of them seen just once. The V gene is TRBV10-3, the J gene TRBJ1-2; 9 nucleotides line up with TRBD1. The specimen was PBMCs. This sequence was found in a woman aged 25 to 39 in good health and CMV-seronegative. The CDR3 DNA reads as TGTGCCATCAGGACCACAGGGGGCACCTATGGCTACACCTTC. Protein sequence: CAIRTTGGTYGYTF.